What follows are 10 T cell receptor beta chains derived from one specimen sequenced in a study of T cell repertoires in cytomegalovirus infection. TCRdb itself ran the reads through MiXCR, one entry per CDR3 protein. The table includes over 450,000 distinct CDR3 sequences, over 9% detected once. The specimen sequenced was PBMCs. The source is a human donor in good health (CMV status not recorded). Some clones in this sample may be carry-over from other donors' samples.

This clonotype was counted ten times or more. The chain recombines TRBV15 with TRBJ1-2, with TRBD1 matching 7 bases. Germline V CDR1 and CDR2: LNHNV, YYDKDF (reference sequence). V lost 3 bases to trimming and J lost 4 bases; unmatched junction nucleotides: 8. CDR3 length: 15 residues. The CDR3, as DNA: TGTGCCACCAGCAGTGACCCAGGGGGAGTCTATGGCTACACCTTC. Translating gives CATSSDPGGVYGYTF.

In its sample, this clonotype was seen a few times. V usage is TRBV5-1 and J usage is TRBJ1-4; tentatively, D is TRBD1 (5 bases). CDR1 is SGHRS, CDR2 YFSETQ, per germline. Trimming took 7 bases from V and 3 from J, leaving 13 bases between them. The CDR3 loop spans 14 amino acids. The CDR3 spells CASGQGDSNEKLFF. CDR3 nucleotides: TGCGCCAGCGGGCAGGGTGACTCTAATGAAAAACTGTTTTTT.

As regards this clonotype: One end of the junction varies from germline; a read error may be responsible. The chain has TRBV11-1 and TRBJ2-1; D perhaps matches TRBD1 (6 bases). CDR3 length: 15 amino acids. In germline, CDR1 is SGHAT, CDR2 FQDESV (reference sequence). The CDR3 sequence is CASSLGAGPYNEQVF. CDR3 coding DNA: TGTGCCAGCAGCCTGGGGGCCGGACCCTACAATGAGCAGGTCTTC.

This clonotype was seen at least ten times. This chain joins TRBV7-9 and TRBJ1-2; D uncertain. The ends were cut back, 1 base at V and 7 bases at J, with 4 bases in the middle. There are 11 residues in the CDR3. The germline V gene has CDR1 SEHNR and CDR2 FQNEAQ (reference sequence). The CDR3 DNA reads TGTGCCAGCAGCTTAGGGAGTGGCTACACCTTC. Its protein is CASSLGSGYTF.

This clonotype was recorded many times. The V call is TRBV4-1, the J call TRBJ1-2, with D unclear. The CDR3 consists of 13 residues. V was cut by 1 base and J by 6 bases, with 9 bases left in between. The germline gives CDR1 MGHRA, CDR2 YSYEKL. This chain's CDR3 is CASSQAPWDGYTF. CDR3 nucleotide sequence: TGCGCCAGCAGCCAAGCCCCTTGGGATGGCTACACCTTC.

This rearrangement joins TRBV28 to TRBJ2-7; D may be TRBD1 (6 bases). From germline, CDR1 is MDHEN and CDR2 SYDVKM. V was shortened by 3 bases and J by 2 bases, with 14 bases between the two germline ends. The length of the CDR3 is 15 residues. The CDR3 here is CASSFFPDSPYEQYF. The CDR3 region has the DNA TGTGCCAGCAGTTTTTTCCCGGACAGCCCCTACGAGCAGTACTTC. Drawing the rest from reference TRBV28 and TRBJ2-7, the complete variable domain is DVKVTQSSRYLVKRTGEKVFLECVQDMDHENMFWYRQDPGLGLRLIYFSYDVKMKEKGDIPEGYSVSREKKERFSLILESASTNQTSMYLCASSFFPDSPYEQYFGPGTRLTVT.

There are many counts of this clonotype. V is TRBV7-2 and J is TRBJ1-5; D is uncertain. Trimming stripped 5 bases from V and 0 bases from J, with 11 bases between. The CDR3 spans 15 residues. Germline V gives CDR1 SGHTA, CDR2 FQGNSA. Here the CDR3 reads CASSPRGYSNQPQHF. The CDR3 DNA follows: TGTGCCAGCAGCCCACGCGGTTATAGCAATCAGCCCCAGCATTTT. Together with reference TRBV7-2 and TRBJ1-5, the CDR3 gives the full variable domain: GAGVSQSPSNKVTEKGKDVELRCDPISGHTALYWYRQSLGQGLEFLIYFQGNSAPDKSGLPSDRFSAERTGGSVSTLTIQRTQQEDSAVYLCASSPRGYSNQPQHFGDGTRLSIL.

This clonotype was found many times. The V gene is TRBV7-2, the J gene TRBJ1-2; unclear D gene. CDR3 length: 14 amino acids. V lost 5 bases to trimming and J lost 1 base, with 11 bases between them. Germline values: CDR1 SGHTA, CDR2 FQGNSA. In DNA, the CDR3 is TGTGCCAGCAGCGTCGGCCAGATTAACTATGGCTACACCTTC. This encodes CASSVGQINYGYTF.

This clonotype was found many times. J is TRBJ2-5 and V is TRBV7-9, with a tentative D call TRBD2 (6 bases). Germline loops: CDR1 SEHNR, CDR2 FQNEAQ (reference sequence). V was shortened by 0 bases and J by 2 bases, with 7 bases between the two germline ends. CDR3 length equals 14 residues. The CDR3 DNA sequence: TGTGCCAGCAGCTTAGCGGGGGGACAAGAGACCCAGTACTTC. Translating it yields CASSLAGGQETQYF.

Only a few counts were recorded for this clonotype. The gene calls are TRBV24-1 and TRBJ2-1; 10 bases align to TRBD2. The CDR3 has 21 residues. After removal of 1 base from V and 1 base from J, the junction contained 15 bases not matched to a gene. Germline V lookup: CDR1 KGHDR, CDR2 SFDVKD. In DNA, the CDR3 is TGTGCCACCAGTGATTTAAGGTCCGAGCGGGGGGGCATTAGGTCCTACAATGAGCAGTTCTTC. Translating it yields CATSDLRSERGGIRSYNEQFF.